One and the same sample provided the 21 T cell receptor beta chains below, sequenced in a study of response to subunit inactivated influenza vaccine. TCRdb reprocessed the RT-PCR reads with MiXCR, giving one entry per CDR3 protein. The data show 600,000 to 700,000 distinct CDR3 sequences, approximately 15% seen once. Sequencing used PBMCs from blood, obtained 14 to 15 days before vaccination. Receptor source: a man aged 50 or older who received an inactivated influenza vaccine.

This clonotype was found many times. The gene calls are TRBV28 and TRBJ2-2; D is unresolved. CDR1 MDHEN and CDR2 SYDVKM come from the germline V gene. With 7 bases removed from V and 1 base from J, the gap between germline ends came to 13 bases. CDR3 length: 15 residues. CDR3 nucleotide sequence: TGTGCCAGCACTCCGCCCCTTTTGAACACCGGGGAGCTGTTTTTT. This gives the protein CASTPPLLNTGELFF.

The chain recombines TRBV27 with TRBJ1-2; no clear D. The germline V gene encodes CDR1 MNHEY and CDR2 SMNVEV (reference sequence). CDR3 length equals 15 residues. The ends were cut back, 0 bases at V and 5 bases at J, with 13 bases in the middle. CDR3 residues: CASSLSPGMSYGYTF. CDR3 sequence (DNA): TGTGCCAGCAGTTTATCCCCCGGAATGTCTTATGGCTACACCTTC.

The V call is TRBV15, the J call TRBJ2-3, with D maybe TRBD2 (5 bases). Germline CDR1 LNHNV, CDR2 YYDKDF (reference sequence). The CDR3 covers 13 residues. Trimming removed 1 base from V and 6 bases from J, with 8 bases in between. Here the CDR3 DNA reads TGTGCCACCAGCAGAGGAATAGCGGATACGCAGTATTTT. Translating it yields CATSRGIADTQYF. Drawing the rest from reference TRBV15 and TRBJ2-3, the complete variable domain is DAMVIQNPRYQVTQFGKPVTLSCSQTLNHNVMYWYQQKSSQAPKLLFHYYDKDFNNEADTPDNFQSRRPNTSFCFLDIRSPGLGDTAMYLCATSRGIADTQYFGPGTRLTVL.

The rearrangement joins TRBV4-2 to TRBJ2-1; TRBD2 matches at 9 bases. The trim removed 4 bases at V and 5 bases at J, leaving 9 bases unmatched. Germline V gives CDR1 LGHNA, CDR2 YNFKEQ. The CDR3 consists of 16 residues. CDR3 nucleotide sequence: TGTGCCAGCAGCCGCACTCCCGGGACTAGCCACAATGAGCAGTTCTTC. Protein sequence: CASSRTPGTSHNEQFF.

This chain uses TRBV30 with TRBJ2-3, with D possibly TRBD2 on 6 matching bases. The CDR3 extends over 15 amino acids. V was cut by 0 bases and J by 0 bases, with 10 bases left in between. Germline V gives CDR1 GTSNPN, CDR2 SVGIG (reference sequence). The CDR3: CAWSVGGGSTDTQYF. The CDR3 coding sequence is TGTGCCTGGAGTGTTGGTGGGGGGAGCACAGATACGCAGTATTTT.

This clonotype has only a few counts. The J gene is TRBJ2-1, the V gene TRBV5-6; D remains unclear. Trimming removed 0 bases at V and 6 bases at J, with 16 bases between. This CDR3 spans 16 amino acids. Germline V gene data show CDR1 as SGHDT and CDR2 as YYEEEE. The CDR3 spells CASSLGLGIGPNEQFF. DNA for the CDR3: TGTGCCAGCAGCTTGGGCCTAGGAATCGGTCCCAATGAGCAGTTCTTC.

The CDR3 region is CASSFRPPPGTQYF. Written as DNA, the CDR3 is TGTGCCAGCAGCTTCAGACCACCACCCGGTACGCAGTATTTT. The V call is TRBV7-3, the J call TRBJ2-3; no clear D gene. The CDR3 runs to 14 residues. Germline assignment: CDR1 SGHTA and CDR2 FQGTGA. Trimming cost V 3 bases and J 8 bases, with 15 bases left between them.

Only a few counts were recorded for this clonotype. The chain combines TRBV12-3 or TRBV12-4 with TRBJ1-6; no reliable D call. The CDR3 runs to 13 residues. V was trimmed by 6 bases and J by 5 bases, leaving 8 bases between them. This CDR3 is CASSSFDNSPLHF. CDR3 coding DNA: TGTGCCAGCAGCTCTTTTGATAATTCACCCCTCCACTTT.

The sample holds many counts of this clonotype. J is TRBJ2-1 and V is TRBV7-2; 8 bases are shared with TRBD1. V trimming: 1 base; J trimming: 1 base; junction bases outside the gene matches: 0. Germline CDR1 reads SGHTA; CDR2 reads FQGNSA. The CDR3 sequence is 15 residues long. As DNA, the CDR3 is TGTGCCAGCAGCTTAGGACAGGGGTCCTACAATGAGCAGTTCTTC. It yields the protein CASSLGQGSYNEQFF.

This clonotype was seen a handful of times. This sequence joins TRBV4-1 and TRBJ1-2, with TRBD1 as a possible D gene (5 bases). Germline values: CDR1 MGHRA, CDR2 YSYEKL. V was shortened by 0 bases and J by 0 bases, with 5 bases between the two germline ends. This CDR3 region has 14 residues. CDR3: CASSQDRANYGYTF. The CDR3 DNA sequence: TGCGCCAGCAGCCAAGACAGGGCTAACTATGGCTACACCTTC.

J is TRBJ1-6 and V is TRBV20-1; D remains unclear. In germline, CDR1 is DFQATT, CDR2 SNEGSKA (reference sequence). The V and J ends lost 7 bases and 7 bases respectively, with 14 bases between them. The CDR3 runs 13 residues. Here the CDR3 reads CSVREEGNSPLHF. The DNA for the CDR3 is TGCAGTGTGAGGGAGGAAGGCAATTCACCCCTCCACTTT.

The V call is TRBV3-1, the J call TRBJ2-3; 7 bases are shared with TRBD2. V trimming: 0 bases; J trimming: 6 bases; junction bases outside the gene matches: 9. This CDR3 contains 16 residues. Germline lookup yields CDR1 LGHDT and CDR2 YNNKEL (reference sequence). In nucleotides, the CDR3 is TGTGCCAGCAGCCAAGATTCACTAGCGAAAGTTGATACGCAGTATTTT. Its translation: CASSQDSLAKVDTQYF.

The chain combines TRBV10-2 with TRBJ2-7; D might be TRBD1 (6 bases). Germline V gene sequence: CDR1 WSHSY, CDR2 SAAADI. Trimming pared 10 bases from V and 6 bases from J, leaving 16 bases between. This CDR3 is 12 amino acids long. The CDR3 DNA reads TGCGCCACGCTGTTGACAGGTGCCGAGCAGTACTTC. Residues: CATLLTGAEQYF.

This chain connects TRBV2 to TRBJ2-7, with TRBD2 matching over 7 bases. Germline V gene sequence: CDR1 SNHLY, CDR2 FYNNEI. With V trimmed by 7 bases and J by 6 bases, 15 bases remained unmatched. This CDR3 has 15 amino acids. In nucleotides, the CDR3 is TGTGCCAGCACTCTAAATTTGCGGGAGAGGGGCGAGCAGTACTTC. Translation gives CASTLNLRERGEQYF.

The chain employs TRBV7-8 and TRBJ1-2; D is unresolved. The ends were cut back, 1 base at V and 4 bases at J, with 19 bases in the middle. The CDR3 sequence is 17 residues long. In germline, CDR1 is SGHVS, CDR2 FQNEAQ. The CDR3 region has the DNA TGTGCCAGCAGCTTAGGGGGAACGGTGACGGCGGGCTATGGCTACACCTTC. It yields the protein CASSLGGTVTAGYGYTF.

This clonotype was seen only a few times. CDR3 region: CASSFDRANTGELFF. CDR3 nucleotide sequence: TGTGCCAGCAGCTTCGACAGGGCGAACACCGGGGAGCTGTTTTTT. The chain employs TRBV7-2 and TRBJ2-2; 7 bases align to TRBD1. There are 15 residues in the CDR3. Germline V gene sequence: CDR1 SGHTA, CDR2 FQGNSA. V gave up 3 bases and J gave up 0 bases; unmatched junction bases: 1.

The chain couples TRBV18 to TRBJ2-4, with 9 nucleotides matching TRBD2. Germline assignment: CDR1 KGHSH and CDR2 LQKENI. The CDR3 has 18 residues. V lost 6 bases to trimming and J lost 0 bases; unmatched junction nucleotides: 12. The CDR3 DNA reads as TGTGCCAGCTCGTCACAGGGACTAGCTGGTCTAGCCAAAAACATTCAGTACTTC. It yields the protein CASSSQGLAGLAKNIQYF.

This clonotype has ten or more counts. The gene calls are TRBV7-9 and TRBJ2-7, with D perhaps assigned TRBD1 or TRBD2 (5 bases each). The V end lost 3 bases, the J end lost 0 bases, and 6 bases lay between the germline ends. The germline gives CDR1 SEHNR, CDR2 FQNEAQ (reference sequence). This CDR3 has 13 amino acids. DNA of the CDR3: TGTGCCAGCAGCTTGGGGGACTCCTACGAGCAGTACTTC. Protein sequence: CASSLGDSYEQYF.

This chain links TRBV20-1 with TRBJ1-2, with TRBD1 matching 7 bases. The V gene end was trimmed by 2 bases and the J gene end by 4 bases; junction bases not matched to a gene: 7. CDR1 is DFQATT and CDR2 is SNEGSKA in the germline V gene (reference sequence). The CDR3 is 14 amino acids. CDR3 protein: CSARKQGNFYGYTF. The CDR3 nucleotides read TGCAGTGCTAGAAAACAGGGGAACTTCTATGGCTACACCTTC.

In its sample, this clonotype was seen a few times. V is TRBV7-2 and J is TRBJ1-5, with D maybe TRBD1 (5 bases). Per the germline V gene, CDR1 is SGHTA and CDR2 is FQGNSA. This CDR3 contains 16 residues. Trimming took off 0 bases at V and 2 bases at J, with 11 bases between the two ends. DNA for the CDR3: TGTGCCAGCAGCTTAGCGGGGGTGGTCGGCAATCAGCCCCAGCATTTT. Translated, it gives CASSLAGVVGNQPQHF. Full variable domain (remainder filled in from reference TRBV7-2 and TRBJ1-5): GAGVSQSPSNKVTEKGKDVELRCDPISGHTALYWYRQSLGQGLEFLIYFQGNSAPDKSGLPSDRFSAERTGGSVSTLTIQRTQQEDSAVYLCASSLAGVVGNQPQHFGDGTRLSIL.

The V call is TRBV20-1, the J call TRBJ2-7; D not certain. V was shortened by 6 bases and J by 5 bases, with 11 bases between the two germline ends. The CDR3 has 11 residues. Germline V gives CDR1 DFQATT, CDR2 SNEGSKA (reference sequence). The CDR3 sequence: CSANPGHEQYF. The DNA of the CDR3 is TGCAGTGCAAACCCCGGCCACGAGCAGTACTTC.